The TCR beta chain under discussion was sequenced for a study of graft-versus-host responses after intestinal transplantation. Background on the study: Each recipient received anti-thymocyte globulin induction, then tacrolimus and steroids for approximately three years. Study-wide results and limits: Recipient marrow held GvH clones, some first seen in ileum or blood. Early post-transplant HvG declines tracked with peak circulating GvH clone levels.

Here immunoSEQ multiplex PCR was the method, and the copy in TCRdb shows in-frame clones only, minus some. Of over 100,000 clones detected, approximately 95% appear once; the ten largest clones hold over 2.5%. Comments on this clone: Its antigen is unidentified.

J lost 13 bases, V lost 6 bases, and 7 bases had no gene match. Germline CDR1 is DFQATT and CDR2 is SNEGSKA (reference sequence). This CDR3 has 11 residues. The material was unstimulated CD8+ T cells sorted from spleen or lymph node cells, obtained before intestinal transplant. V usage is TRBV20-1 and J usage is TRBJ2-1, with 9 bases that match TRBD2. The TCR was taken from a human donor who received an intestinal transplant. The CDR3: CSAFAGGQQFF. CDR3 sequence (DNA): TGCAGTGCGTTTGCGGGAGGGCAACAGTTCTTC.